A single TCR beta chain is shown here with its context. This sample is part of a study of T cell responses to AZD1222 COVID-19 vaccine. Germline trimming cut 4 bases from V and 5 bases from J; bases unmatched to any gene: 11. The CDR3 is 15 residues long. From germline, CDR1 is SGHKS and CDR2 YYEKEE (reference sequence). Profiled with immunoSEQ multiplex PCR; TCRdb holds only in-frame clones, not every one. The sample lists some 150,000 clones, about 90% occurring once. The TCR was taken from an adult in good health. This chain links TRBV5-5 with TRBJ1-2; 7 bases are shared with TRBD1. The source material was peripheral blood, sampled on day 0 of AZD1222 vaccination. Written as DNA, the CDR3 is TGTGCCAGCAGCGAGCGGACAGGATTGGAATATGGCTACACCTTC. Its translation is CASSERTGLEYGYTF.